The entry below gives a single TCR beta chain sequence along with its context. The data belong to a study of blood T cells in healthy people across ages. There are 14 residues in the CDR3. The germline V and J ends were trimmed by 4 bases and 0 bases, with 7 bases remaining between them. CDR1 LGHDT and CDR2 YNNKEL come from the germline V gene (reference sequence). A second PCR of 7 to 11 cycles used a sample-barcoded 5' primer and a J-beta primer mix. Each of the cDNA molecules was tagged by a template-switch adaptor with 12 random nucleotides. Using its own MiXCR run on the 5' RACE reads, TCRdb lists one record per CDR3 protein. The sample holds some 920,000 distinct CDR3 sequences; roughly half are singletons and the top ten take about 21%. Staff drew roughly 10 milliliters of peripheral blood from each donor.

The sequence came from an older woman in good health. The sequencing sample was made of blood. The chain is built from TRBV3-1 and TRBJ2-1, with no clear D. In nucleotides, the CDR3 is TGTGCCAGCAGCCGGACCCCCTCCTACAATGAGCAGTTCTTC. Protein sequence: CASSRTPSYNEQFF.